The T cell receptor beta chain under discussion was sequenced for a study of T cell responses to AZD1222 COVID-19 vaccine. Details on this clone: Its antigen is currently unknown.

J lost 1 base, V lost 6 bases, and 7 bases had no gene match. CDR1 and CDR2 from the germline V gene are MNHEY and SMNVEV (reference sequence). The CDR3 has 15 residues. The table came from immunoSEQ multiplex PCR; TCRdb's copy has only in-frame clones and leaves some out. The profile shows about 73,000 clones, roughly 75% of them singletons. Study results and limitations: Spike-specific TCR breadth and depth were elevated following two AZD1222 doses.

The V gene is TRBV27, the J gene TRBJ2-5; 8 bases line up with TRBD1. The sequences come from peripheral blood, collected 28 days after the second AZD1222 dose. The origin of this receptor is an adult who received the AZD1222 COVID-19 vaccine. The CDR3 DNA sequence: TGTGCCAGCAGATCCGGACAGGGAGTCCAAGAGACCCAGTACTTC. Translated: CASRSGQGVQETQYF.